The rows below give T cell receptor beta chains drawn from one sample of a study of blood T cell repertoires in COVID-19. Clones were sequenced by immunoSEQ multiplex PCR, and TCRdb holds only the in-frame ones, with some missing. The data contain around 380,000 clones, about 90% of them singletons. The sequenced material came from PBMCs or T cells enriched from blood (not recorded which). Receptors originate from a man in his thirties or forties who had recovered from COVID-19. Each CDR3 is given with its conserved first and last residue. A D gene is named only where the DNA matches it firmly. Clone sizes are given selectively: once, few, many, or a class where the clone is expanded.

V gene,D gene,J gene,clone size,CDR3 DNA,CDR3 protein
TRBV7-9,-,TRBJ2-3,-,TGTGCCAGCAGCTTCATGGAGAGAGATACGCAGTATTTT,CASSFMERDTQYF
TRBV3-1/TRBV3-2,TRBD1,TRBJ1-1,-,TGTGCCAGCAGCCCCCGACAGGGGGAACTTGACACTGAAGCTTTCTTT,CASSPRQGELDTEAFF
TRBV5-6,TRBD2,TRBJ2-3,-,TGTGCCAGCAGCTTGGTGTGGGGAGGGTTTACAGATACGCAGTATTTT,CASSLVWGGFTDTQYF
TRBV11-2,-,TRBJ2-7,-,TGTGCCAGCAGCCCCCTTGACACCACCTACGAGCAGTACTTC,CASSPLDTTYEQYF
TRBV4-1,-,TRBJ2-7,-,TGCGTCAGCAGCCAAGATTCGGGGTACGAGCAGTACTTC,CVSSQDSGYEQYF
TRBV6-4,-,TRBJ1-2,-,TGTGCCAGCAGTGGGGAGCCCGGCTATGGCTACACCTTC,CASSGEPGYGYTF
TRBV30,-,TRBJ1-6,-,TGTGCCTGGAGTACGAGGGATGATTCACCCCTCCACTTT,CAWSTRDDSPLHF
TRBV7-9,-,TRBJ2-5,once,TGTGCCAGCAGCCCAACCCGAGGGTTAGAGACCCAGTACTTC,CASSPTRGLETQYF
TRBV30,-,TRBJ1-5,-,TGTGCCTGGAGCGTGGCAAACAATCAGCCCCAGCATTTT,CAWSVANNQPQHF
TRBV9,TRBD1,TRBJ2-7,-,TGTGCCAGCAGCCCCCGGACAGGTTTGGGCTCCTACGAGCAGTACTTC,CASSPRTGLGSYEQYF
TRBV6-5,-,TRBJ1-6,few,TGTGCCAGCAGTCCTACCGGGAACGGCAATTCACCCCTCCACTTT,CASSPTGNGNSPLHF
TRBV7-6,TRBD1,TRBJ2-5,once,TGTGCCAGCAGCCCACCCCGGGACAGAGGGGAGACCCAGTACTTC,CASSPPRDRGETQYF
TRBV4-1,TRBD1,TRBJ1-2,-,TGCGCCAGCCGGAAGGGACAGGGTGGGTTAAATGGCTACACCTTC,CASRKGQGGLNGYTF
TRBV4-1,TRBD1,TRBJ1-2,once,TGCGCCAGCAGCCAGACAGGGGGCTATGGCTACACCTTC,CASSQTGGYGYTF
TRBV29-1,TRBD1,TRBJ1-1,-,TGCAGCGTTGTAGGGACAGGGCGGCCTGAAGCTTTCTTT,CSVVGTGRPEAFF
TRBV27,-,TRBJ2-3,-,TGTGCCAGCAGTTTATGGTTCAGGGGAGAAACAGATACGCAGTATTTT,CASSLWFRGETDTQYF
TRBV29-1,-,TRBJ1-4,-,TGCAGCGCCGATGAGGGAATGGATGAAAAACTGTTTTTT,CSADEGMDEKLFF
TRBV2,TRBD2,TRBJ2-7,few,TGTGCCAGCAGTAAGACTAGCGGGGGCCAACTGAGCTCCTACGAGCAGTACTTC,CASSKTSGGQLSSYEQYF
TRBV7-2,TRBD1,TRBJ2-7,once,TGTGCCAGCAGCTTAGGGACAGGAAGCTCCTACGAGCAGTACTTC,CASSLGTGSSYEQYF
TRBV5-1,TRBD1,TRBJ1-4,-,TGCGCCAGCAGCTTAAGCGGTAGGGGACAGGAAAAACTGTTTTTT,CASSLSGRGQEKLFF
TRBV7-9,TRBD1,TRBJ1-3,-,TGTGCCAGCAGTGGAGGACAGGGAACTTTCTCTGGAAACACCATATATTTT,CASSGGQGTFSGNTIYF
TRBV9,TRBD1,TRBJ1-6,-,TGTGCCAGCAGCGCCGGACAGGGGGGGATTTCACCCCTCCACTTT,CASSAGQGGISPLHF
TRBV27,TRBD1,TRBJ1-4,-,TGTGCCAGCAGTAGGGACAGGGGGGGAGAAAAACTGTTTTTT,CASSRDRGGEKLFF
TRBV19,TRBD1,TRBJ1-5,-,TGTGCCAGTATTTCCGGACAGGGAAGCAATCAGCCCCAGCATTTT,CASISGQGSNQPQHF
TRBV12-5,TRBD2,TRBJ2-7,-,TGTGCTACTCCTACCGGGGGGGAAGAGCAGTACTTC,CATPTGGEEQYF
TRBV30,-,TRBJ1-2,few,TGTGCCTGGAGTGTAGACGGGACTGCTGGCTACACCTTC,CAWSVDGTAGYTF
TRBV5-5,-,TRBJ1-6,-,TGTGCCAGCAGTTACGACAGCCCAAATTCACCCCTCCACTTT,CASSYDSPNSPLHF
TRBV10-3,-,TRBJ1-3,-,TGTGCCATCAGGATAGAGAGCTCTGGAAACACCATATATTTT,CAIRIESSGNTIYF
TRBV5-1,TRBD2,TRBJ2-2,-,TGCGCCAGCAGCACCGGACTAGCGGGACTCACCGGGGAGCTGTTTTTT,CASSTGLAGLTGELFF
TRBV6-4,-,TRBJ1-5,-,TGTGCCAGGGCGCTGAGGGCTTTAACCACTGGGGATCAGCCCCAGCATTTT,CARALRALTTGDQPQHF
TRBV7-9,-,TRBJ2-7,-,TGTGCCAGCAGCTTATCTTTTACTAGCAGAGACTACGAGCAGTACTTC,CASSLSFTSRDYEQYF
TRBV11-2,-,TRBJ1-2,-,TGTGCCAGCAGCCCCTTCGGGACGGCGGGACATGGCTACACCTTC,CASSPFGTAGHGYTF
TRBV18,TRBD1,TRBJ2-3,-,TGTGCCAGCTCACCACCTAACAGGGGCCTGGGGGATACGCAGTATTTT,CASSPPNRGLGDTQYF
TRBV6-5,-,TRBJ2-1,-,TGTGCCAGCAGGATGTCCGGCGGGGGCTTTAATGAGCAGTTCTTC,CASRMSGGGFNEQFF
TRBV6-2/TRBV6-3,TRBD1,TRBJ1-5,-,TGTGCCAGCAGTTATTTAGCCGGGGACAGGGGGCGCCGCGGCAATCAGCCCCAGCATTTT,CASSYLAGDRGRRGNQPQHF
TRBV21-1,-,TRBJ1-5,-,TGTGCCTGCCGGTGTGGCAGGGAAAATCAGCCCCAGCATTTT,CACRCGRENQPQHF
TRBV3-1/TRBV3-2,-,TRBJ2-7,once,TGTGCCAGCAGCCAAGATGAGGGCCTCTCCTACGAGCAGTACTTC,CASSQDEGLSYEQYF
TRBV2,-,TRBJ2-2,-,TGTGCCAGCTGGGGGGCGAACACCGGGGAGCTGTTTTTT,CASWGANTGELFF
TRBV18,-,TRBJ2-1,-,TGTGCCAGCTCACCCACAGGGATATACTACAATGAGCAGTTCTTC,CASSPTGIYYNEQFF
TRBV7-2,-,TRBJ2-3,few,TGTGCCAGCAGCTCACACCGGGTGGATACGCAGTATTTT,CASSSHRVDTQYF
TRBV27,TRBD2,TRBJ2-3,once,TGTGCCAGCAGTTTGGGACTAGCGGGGGGGCGAGGCACAGATACGCAGTATTTT,CASSLGLAGGRGTDTQYF
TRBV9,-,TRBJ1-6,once,TGTGCCAGCAGCGTAGCGACAGGTTATAATTCACCCCTCCACTTT,CASSVATGYNSPLHF
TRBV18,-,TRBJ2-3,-,TGTGCCAGCTCACCAGGGGTCGGCAGGGGCCCGGTTACGCAGTATTTT,CASSPGVGRGPVTQYF
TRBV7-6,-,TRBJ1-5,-,TGTGCCAGCAGCTTAGGGGCAGAACCTAGCAATCAGCCCCAGCATTTT,CASSLGAEPSNQPQHF
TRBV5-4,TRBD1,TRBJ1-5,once,TGTGCCAGCAGCTTGGGGGGGACAGGGGGTCTTCAGCCCCAGCATTTT,CASSLGGTGGLQPQHF
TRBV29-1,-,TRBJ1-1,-,TGCAGCGTTGAAATAAACACTGAAGCTTTCTTT,CSVEINTEAFF
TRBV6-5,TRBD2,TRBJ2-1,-,TGTGCCAGCAGCCGGACTAGCCGCGATGAGCAGTTCTTC,CASSRTSRDEQFF
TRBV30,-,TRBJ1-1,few,TGTGCCTGGAGTGTATCGGGTGTCACTGAAGCTTTCTTT,CAWSVSGVTEAFF
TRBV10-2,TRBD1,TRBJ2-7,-,TGCGCCAGCATAGGGGGCGCCGGCTACGAGCAGTACTTC,CASIGGAGYEQYF
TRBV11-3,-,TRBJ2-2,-,TGTGCCAGCAGTTCACAGGGCGGTACCGGGGAGCTGTTTTTT,CASSSQGGTGELFF
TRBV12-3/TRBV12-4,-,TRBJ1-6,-,TGTGCCAGCAGTTTAGAATTGAGTTCACCCCTCCACTTT,CASSLELSSPLHF
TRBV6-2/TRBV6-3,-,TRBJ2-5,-,TGTGCCAGCAGCTCTTTAACTGATGTCCAGTACTTC,CASSSLTDVQYF
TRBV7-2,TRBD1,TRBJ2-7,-,TGTGCCAGCAGCGATAGGACAGGGCACGAGCAGTACTTC,CASSDRTGHEQYF
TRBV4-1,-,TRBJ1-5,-,TGCGCCAGCAGCCAAGATGCGGGGTCGGGGAATCAGCCCCAGCATTTT,CASSQDAGSGNQPQHF
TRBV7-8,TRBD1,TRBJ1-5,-,TGTGCCAGCAGCTCCGGGACAGATTATAGCAATCAGCCCCAGCATTTT,CASSSGTDYSNQPQHF
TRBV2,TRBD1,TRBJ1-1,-,TGTGCCAGCAGTGAAGCGCAGGGACAGGGGATGAACACTGAAGCTTTCTTT,CASSEAQGQGMNTEAFF
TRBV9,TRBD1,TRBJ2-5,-,TGTGCCAGCAGCGTAGATGACAGGGTGAAAGAGACCCAGTACTTC,CASSVDDRVKETQYF